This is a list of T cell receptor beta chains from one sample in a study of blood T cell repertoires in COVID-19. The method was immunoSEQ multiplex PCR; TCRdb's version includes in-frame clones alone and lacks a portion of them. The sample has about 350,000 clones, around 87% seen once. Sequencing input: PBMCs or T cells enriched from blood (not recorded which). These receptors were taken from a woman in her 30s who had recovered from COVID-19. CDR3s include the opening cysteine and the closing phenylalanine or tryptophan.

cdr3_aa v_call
CAWTRGRENSYEQYF TRBV30
CASSLTGWDTEAFF TRBV5-1
CASIRLAGGPDTQYF TRBV27
CALTGGFVDTQYF TRBV30
CASSPSTGGGQPQHF TRBV28
CASSETGTGFHEQFF TRBV6-4
CASSFTPTGANTEAFF TRBV5-1
CASSEGVGGYYGYTF TRBV2
CASSGHGYGYTF TRBV2
CASSEIGQGNDGYTF TRBV6-1
CASSQVGPNSGTGKIPNTEAFF TRBV23-1
CASSRDRTNYGYTF TRBV19
CASSQVRTGTYGYTF TRBV4-1
CASSQGVVAGRSNQPQHF TRBV4-1
CASSSQGRTGQPQHF TRBV5-1
CASSLYRGTGGIGSYNEQFF TRBV7-8
CASSQDLLAGITDTQYF TRBV3-1/TRBV3-2
CATGGLSSYEQYF TRBV28